This T cell receptor (beta chain) was sequenced for a study of OX40 agonist ivuxolimab in advanced cancers. Overall study context: Three patients got partial responses; one had hepatocellular carcinoma and two had cutaneous melanoma.

A word on this clone: Its target is unknown.

CDR1 is WSHSY and CDR2 is SAAADI in the germline V gene. CDR3 length: 13 amino acids. Trimming took off 8 bases at V and 6 bases at J, with 14 bases between the two ends. The assay was immunoSEQ multiplex PCR, and TCRdb's table has in-frame clones only and misses some. The repertoire consists of around 75,000 clones, with roughly nine tenths occurring once and the leading ten covering 2% to 3%. General observations from the study: There was clonal expansion of CD4+ and CD8+ blood T cells by week 6 at 0.1 to 3.0 mg/kg.

Patients were ruled out by autoimmune disease history or systemic immunosuppression. The clonotype comes from an adult with an advanced solid tumor such as melanoma, head and neck, liver or kidney cancer. The material was CD4+ or CD8+ T cells sorted from blood, obtained in a trial of the OX40 agonist ivuxolimab. This sequence joins TRBV10-2 and TRBJ1-5; D not certain. CDR3 nucleotide sequence: TGCGCCAGCCGGATAGGGTTCGGTCAGCCCCAGCATTTT. Translation: CASRIGFGQPQHF.